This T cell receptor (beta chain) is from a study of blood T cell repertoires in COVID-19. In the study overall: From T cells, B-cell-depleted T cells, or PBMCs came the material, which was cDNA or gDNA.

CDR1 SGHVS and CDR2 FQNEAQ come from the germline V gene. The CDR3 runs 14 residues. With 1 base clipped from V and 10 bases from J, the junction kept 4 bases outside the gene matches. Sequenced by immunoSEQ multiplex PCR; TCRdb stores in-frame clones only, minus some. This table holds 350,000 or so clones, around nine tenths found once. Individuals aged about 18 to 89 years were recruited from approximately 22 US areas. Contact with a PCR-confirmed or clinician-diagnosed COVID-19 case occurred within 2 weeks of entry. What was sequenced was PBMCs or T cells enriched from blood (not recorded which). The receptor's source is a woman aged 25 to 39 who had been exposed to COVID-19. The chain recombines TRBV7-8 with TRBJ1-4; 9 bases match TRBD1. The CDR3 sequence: CASSLEQGAGKLFF. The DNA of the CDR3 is TGTGCCAGCAGCTTAGAACAGGGGGCGGGAAAACTGTTTTTT. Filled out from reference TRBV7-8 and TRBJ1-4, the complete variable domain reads GAGVSQSPRYKVAKRGQDVALRCDPISGHVSLFWYQQALGQGPEFLTYFQNEAQLDKSGLPSDRFFAERPEGSVSTLKIQRTQQEDSAVYLCASSLEQGAGKLFFGSGTQLSVL.